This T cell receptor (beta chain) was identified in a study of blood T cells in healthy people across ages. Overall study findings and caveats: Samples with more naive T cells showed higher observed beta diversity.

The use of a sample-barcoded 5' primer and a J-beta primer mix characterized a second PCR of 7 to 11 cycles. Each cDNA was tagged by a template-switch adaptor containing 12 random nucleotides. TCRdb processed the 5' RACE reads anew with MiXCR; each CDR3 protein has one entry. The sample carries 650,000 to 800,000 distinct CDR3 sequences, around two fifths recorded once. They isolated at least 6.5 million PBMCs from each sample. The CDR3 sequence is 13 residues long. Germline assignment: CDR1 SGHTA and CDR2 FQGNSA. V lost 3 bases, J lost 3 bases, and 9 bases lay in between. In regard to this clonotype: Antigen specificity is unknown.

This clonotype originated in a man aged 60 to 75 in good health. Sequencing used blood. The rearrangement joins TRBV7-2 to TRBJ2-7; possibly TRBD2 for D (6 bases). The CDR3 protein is CASSFGLFYEQYF. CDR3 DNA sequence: TGTGCCAGCAGCTTCGGACTATTCTACGAGCAGTACTTC.